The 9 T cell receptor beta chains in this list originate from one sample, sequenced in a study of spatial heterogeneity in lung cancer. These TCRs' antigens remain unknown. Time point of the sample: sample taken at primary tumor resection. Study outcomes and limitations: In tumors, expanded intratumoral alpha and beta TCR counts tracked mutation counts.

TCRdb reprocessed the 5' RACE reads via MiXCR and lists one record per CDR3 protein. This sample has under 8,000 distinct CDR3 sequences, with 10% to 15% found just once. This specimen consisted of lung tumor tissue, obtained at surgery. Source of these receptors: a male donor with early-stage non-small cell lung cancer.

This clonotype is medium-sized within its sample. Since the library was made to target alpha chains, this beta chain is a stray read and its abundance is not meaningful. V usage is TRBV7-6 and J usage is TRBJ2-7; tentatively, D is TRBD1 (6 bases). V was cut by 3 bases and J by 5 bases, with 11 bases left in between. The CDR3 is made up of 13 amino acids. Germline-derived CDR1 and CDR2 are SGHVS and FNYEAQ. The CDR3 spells CASSFRSGDEQYF. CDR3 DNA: TGTGCCAGCAGCTTTAGGTCAGGGGACGAGCAGTACTTC.

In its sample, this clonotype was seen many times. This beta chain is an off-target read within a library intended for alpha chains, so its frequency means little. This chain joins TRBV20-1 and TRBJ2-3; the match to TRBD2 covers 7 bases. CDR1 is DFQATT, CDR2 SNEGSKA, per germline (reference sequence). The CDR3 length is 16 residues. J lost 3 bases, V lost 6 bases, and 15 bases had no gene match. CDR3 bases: TGCAGTGCCGGCGGGATTTCGGAGGGAGGGACAGATACGCAGTATTTT. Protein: CSAGGISEGGTDTQYF.

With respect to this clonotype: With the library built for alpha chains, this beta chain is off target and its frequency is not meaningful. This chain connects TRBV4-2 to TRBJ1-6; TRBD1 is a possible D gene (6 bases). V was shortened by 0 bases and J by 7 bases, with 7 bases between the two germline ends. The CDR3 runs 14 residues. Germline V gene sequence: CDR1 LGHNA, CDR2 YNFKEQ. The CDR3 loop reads CASSQETGNSPLHF. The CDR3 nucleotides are TGTGCCAGCAGCCAAGAAACAGGGAATTCACCCCTCCACTTT.

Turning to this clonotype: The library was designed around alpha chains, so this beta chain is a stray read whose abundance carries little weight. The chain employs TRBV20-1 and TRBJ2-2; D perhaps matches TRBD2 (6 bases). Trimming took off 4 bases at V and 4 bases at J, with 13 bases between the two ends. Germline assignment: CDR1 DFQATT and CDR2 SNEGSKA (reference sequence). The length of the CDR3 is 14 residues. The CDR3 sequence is CSATTGDSTGELFF. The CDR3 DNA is TGCAGTGCTACGACGGGAGACTCCACCGGGGAGCTGTTTTTT.

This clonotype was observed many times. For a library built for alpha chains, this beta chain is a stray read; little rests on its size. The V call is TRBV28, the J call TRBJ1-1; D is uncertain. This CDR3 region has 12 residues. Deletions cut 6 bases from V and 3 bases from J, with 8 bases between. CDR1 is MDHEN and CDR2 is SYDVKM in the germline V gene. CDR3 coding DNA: TGTGCCAGCAGACCTTGGGACACTGAAGCTTTCTTT. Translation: CASRPWDTEAFF.

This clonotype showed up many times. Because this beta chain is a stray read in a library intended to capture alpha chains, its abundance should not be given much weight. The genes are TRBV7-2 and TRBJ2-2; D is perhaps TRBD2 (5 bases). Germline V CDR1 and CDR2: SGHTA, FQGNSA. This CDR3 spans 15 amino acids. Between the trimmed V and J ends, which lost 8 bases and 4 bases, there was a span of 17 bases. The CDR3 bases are TGTGCCAGCGGGAGAGACTCCTACGGCACCGGGGAGCTGTTTTTT. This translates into CASGRDSYGTGELFF.

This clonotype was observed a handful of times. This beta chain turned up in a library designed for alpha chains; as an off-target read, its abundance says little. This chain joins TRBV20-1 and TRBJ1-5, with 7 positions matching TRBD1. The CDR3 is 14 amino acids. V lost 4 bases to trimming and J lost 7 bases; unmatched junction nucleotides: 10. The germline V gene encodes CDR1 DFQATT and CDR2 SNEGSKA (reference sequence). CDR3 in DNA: TGCAGTGCTAAAGGGACAGAAACACGGCAGCCCCAGCATTTT. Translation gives CSAKGTETRQPQHF.

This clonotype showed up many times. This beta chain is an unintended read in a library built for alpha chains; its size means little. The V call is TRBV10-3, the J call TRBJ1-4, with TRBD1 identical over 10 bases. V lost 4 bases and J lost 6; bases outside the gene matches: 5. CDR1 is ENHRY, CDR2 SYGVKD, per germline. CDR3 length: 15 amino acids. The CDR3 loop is CAISGSGTGDEKLFF. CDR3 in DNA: TGTGCCATCAGTGGATCGGGGACAGGGGATGAAAAACTGTTTTTT.

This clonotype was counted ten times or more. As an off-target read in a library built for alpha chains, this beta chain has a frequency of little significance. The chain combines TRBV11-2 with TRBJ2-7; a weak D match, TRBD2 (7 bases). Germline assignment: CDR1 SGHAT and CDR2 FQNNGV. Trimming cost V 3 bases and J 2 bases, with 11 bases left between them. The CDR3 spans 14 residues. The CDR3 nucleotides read TGTGCCAGCAGCTTGAGCGGGACAACCTACGAGCAGTACTTC. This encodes CASSLSGTTYEQYF.